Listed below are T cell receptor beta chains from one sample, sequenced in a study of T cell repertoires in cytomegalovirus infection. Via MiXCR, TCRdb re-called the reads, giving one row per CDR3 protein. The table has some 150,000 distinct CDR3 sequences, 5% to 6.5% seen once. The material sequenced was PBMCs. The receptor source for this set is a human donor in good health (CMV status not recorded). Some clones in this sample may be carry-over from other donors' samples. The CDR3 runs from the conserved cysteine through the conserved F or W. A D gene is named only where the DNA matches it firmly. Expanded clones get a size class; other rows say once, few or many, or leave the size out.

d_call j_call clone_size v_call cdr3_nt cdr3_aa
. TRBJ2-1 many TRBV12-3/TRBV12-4 TGTGCCAGCAGACGGACACAGGATCCGCCGTTCTTC CASRRTQDPPFF
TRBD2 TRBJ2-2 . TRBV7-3 TGTGCCAGCAGCTTTTCCGCGGGGGGGCTGAGCGGGGAGCTGTTTTTT CASSFSAGGLSGELFF
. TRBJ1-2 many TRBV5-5 TGTGCCAGCAGCTTGGAACCCGGAGCCAACTATGGCTACACCTTC CASSLEPGANYGYTF
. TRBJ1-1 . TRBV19 TGTGCCAGTAGGACAGGTCCGGTGAACACTGAAGCTTTCTTT CASRTGPVNTEAFF
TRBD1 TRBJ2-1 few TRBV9 TGTGCCAGCAGCGTAAGGACAGGGAACAACAATGAGCAGTTCTTC CASSVRTGNNNEQFF
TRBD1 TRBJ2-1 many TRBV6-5 TGTGCCAGCAGCCCACAGGGGTCCTCCTACAATGAGCAGTTCTTC CASSPQGSSYNEQFF
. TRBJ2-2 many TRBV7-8 TGTGCCAGCAGCCCGAGAGAAGGGGCTAACACCGGGGAGCTGTTTTTT CASSPREGANTGELFF
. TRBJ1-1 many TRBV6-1 TGTGCCAGCGATTCTCCGGGGCCTGAAGCTTTCTTT CASDSPGPEAFF
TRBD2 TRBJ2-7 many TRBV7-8 TGTGCCAGCAGCTTAGCGGGTTGGGGAGGGAATCGCTACGAGCAGTACTTC CASSLAGWGGNRYEQYF
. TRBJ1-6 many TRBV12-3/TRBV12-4 TGTGCCAGCAGTTTAGGCGCAGACTATAATTCACCCCTCCACTTT CASSLGADYNSPLHF
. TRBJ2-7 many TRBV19 TGTGCCAGTAGGGGAGAGGCAGGGCGCTACGAGCAGTACTTC CASRGEAGRYEQYF
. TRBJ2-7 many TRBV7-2 TGTGCCAGCAGCTTACGGCGGGGACCCTACGAGCAGTACTTC CASSLRRGPYEQYF
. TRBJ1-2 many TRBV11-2 TGTGCCAGCAGCCCCGGGTCCCGGAGGGGGTATGGCTACACCTTC CASSPGSRRGYGYTF
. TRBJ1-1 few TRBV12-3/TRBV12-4 TGTGCCAGCACCCTGAGATCTGAAGCTTTCTTT CASTLRSEAFF
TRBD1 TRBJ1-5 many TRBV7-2 TGTGCCAGCAGCTTAGTGGGGCAGGGGGATCAGCCCCAGCATTTT CASSLVGQGDQPQHF
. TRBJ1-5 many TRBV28 TGTGCCAGCAATTCACAGGGTTCTCAGCCCCAGCATTTT CASNSQGSQPQHF
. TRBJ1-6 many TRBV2 TGTGCCAGCAGTGAACAGGTTCAATCACCCCTCCACTTT CASSEQVQSPLHF
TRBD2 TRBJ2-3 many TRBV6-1 TGTGCCAGCAGTTGGGGACTAGCGGGGTCTGGAGATACGCAGTATTTT CASSWGLAGSGDTQYF
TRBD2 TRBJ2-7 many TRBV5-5 TGTGCCAGCAGCTTTTCTAGCGGGGTCTACGAGCAGTACTTC CASSFSSGVYEQYF
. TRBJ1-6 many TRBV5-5 TGTGCCAGCAGCTTGGCCCCTGAGTCCTATAATTCACCCCTCCACTTT CASSLAPESYNSPLHF
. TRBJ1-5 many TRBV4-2 TGTGCCAGCAGCCAAGATGGAGGGTTACTCGGTCAGGCCCAGCATTTT CASSQDGGLLGQAQHF
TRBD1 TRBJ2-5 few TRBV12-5 TGTGCTAGTGGTTTGGGGACCGGGACAGGGATGACCCAGTACTTC CASGLGTGTGMTQYF
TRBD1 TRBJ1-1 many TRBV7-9 TGTGCCAGCAGCTTCCCAGGGGGCCTTAACACTGAAGCTTTCTTT CASSFPGGLNTEAFF
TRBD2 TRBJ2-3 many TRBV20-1 TGCAGTGCTAGAGCGGGGGGTAGCACAGATACGCAGTATTTT CSARAGGSTDTQYF
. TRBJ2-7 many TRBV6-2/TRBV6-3 TGTGCCAGCAGTTACGGGCCATACGAGCAGTACTTC CASSYGPYEQYF
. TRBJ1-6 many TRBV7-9 TGTGCCAGCAGCCCCCGGTATAATTCACCCCTCCACTTT CASSPRYNSPLHF
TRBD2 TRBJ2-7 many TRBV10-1 TGCGCCAGCAGTGAGTCGACGGGGGGTTCGGAAGAGCAGTACTTC CASSESTGGSEEQYF
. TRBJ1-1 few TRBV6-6 TGTGCCAGCAGTTACGCGGACAGAAGGTTGGTAGGCGCTTTCTTT CASSYADRRLVGAFF
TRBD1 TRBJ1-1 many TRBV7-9 TGTGCCAGCAGCTTAGAAGGGACAGGCACTGAAGCTTTCTTT CASSLEGTGTEAFF
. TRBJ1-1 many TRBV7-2 TGTGCCAGCAGCCAAGAGGCTGAAGCTTTCTTT CASSQEAEAFF
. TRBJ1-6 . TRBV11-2 TGTGCCAGCAGCTTAGCCCCCGAGACCTATAATTCACCCCTCCACTTT CASSLAPETYNSPLHF
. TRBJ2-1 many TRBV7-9 TGTGCCAGCAGCCCCTCCATAAGTGCTACCTACAATGAGCAGTTCTTC CASSPSISATYNEQFF
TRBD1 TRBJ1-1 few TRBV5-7 TGTGCCAGCAGCGCCCCCCTAGGGGGCCGCCCTGAAGCTTTCTTT CASSAPLGGRPEAFF
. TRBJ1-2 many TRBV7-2 TGTGCCAGCAGCTTAGAGAGCGTAGGCGGCTACACCTTC CASSLESVGGYTF
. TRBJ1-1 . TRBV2 TGTGCCAGCAGGTACAGCATGAACACTGAAGCTTTCTTT CASRYSMNTEAFF
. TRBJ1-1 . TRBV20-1 TGCAGTGTCAAAAAGAGGGCAAGGATTGAAGCTTTCTTT CSVKKRARIEAFF
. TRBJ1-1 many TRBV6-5 TGTGCCAGCAGTCCTCGACGGGGGACGAACACTGAAGCTTTCTTT CASSPRRGTNTEAFF
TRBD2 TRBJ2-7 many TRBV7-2 TGTGCCAGCAGCTTATTACCGGGGAGCGGGGGGGCATCCGGCGAGCAGTACTTC CASSLLPGSGGASGEQYF
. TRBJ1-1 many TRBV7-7 TGTGCCAGCAGCTTATACGAGAACACTGAAGCTTTCTTT CASSLYENTEAFF
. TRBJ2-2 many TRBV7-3 TGTGCCAGCACCCTAAGTAGCGCATACACCGGGGAGCTGTTTTTT CASTLSSAYTGELFF
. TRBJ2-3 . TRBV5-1 TGCGCCAGCGTCTCCGCTGCTGGGGATACGCAGTATTTT CASVSAAGDTQYF
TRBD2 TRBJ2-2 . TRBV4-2 TGTGCCAGCAGCCAAGGAGCGGGGGGGCCCGACACCGGGGAGCTGTTTTTT CASSQGAGGPDTGELFF
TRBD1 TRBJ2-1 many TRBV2 TGTGCCAGCTCTTATTCCGGGACAGGGCTTGATGAGCAGTTCTTC CASSYSGTGLDEQFF
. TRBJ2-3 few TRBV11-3 TGTGCCAGCAGCTCTCGGACAGAAACAGATACGCAGTATTTT CASSSRTETDTQYF
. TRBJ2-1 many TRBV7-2 TGTGCCAGCAGCTTAATACAGGGATTAAACTACAATGAGCAGTTCTTC CASSLIQGLNYNEQFF
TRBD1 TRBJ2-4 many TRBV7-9 TGTGCCAGCAGCTTTGGGACAGGGGCGGTTCTGGCCAAAAACATTCAGTACTTC CASSFGTGAVLAKNIQYF
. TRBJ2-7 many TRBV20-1 TGCAGTGCTACCGACTCGCAAGGACCCGCGAGGTACGAGCAGTACTTC CSATDSQGPARYEQYF
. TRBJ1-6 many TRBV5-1 TGCGCCAGCAGCTTGCTGGACAGAATTAATTCACCCCTCCACTTT CASSLLDRINSPLHF
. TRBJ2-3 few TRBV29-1 TGCAGCGTCCTGGGGAACTCAGATACGCAGTATTTT CSVLGNSDTQYF
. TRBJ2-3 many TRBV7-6 TGTGCCAGCAGCTTATCCTGGGGGAGGACAGATACGCAGTATTTT CASSLSWGRTDTQYF
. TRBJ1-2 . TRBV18 TGTGCCAGCTCACCATACGGACACCGCGATGGCTACACCTTC CASSPYGHRDGYTF
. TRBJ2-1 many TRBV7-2 TGTGCCAGCAGCTTAGCCGTGTCCTACAATGAGCAGTTCTTC CASSLAVSYNEQFF
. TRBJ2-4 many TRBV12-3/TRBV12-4 TGTGCCAGCAGTTTAGAAGTGATAGCCAAAAACATTCAGTACTTC CASSLEVIAKNIQYF
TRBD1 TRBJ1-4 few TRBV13 TGTGCCAGCAGCCGACGGACAGGGGGCTATCCGACAGAAAAACTGTTTTTT CASSRRTGGYPTEKLFF
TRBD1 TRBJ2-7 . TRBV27 TGTGCCAGCAGTTCCAGACAGGGGGCTTACGAGCAGTACTTC CASSSRQGAYEQYF
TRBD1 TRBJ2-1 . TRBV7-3 TGTGCCAGCAGCCTCGGGACAGTATCCGCCGAGCAGTTCTTC CASSLGTVSAEQFF
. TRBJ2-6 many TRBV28 TGTGCCAGCAGCCTGGGCTCCAGCTCTGGGGCCAACGTCCTGACTTTC CASSLGSSSGANVLTF
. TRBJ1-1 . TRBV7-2 TGTGCCAGCAGCTTAGTAGTGAACACTGAAGGTTTTTTT CASSLVVNTEGFF
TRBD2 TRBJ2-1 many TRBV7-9 TGTGCCAGCAGCCCCGGGACTAGCGGGGGATACCACTCCTACAATGAGCAGTTCTTC CASSPGTSGGYHSYNEQFF
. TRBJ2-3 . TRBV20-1 TGCAGTGCTAGGTCCGACGGAGATACGCAGTATTTT CSARSDGDTQYF